These 23 T cell receptor beta chains originate from one sample sequenced in a study of blood T cell repertoires in COVID-19. Using immunoSEQ multiplex PCR, the repertoire was profiled, and TCRdb retains in-frame clones only, with some absent. The data show roughly 140,000 clones, 81% seen once. Sequencing used peripheral blood. These receptors were taken from a human donor in a cohort sampled during active COVID-19.

The genes are TRBV6-2 or TRBV6-3 and TRBJ2-7, with TRBD2 matching 7 bases. With 2 bases clipped from V and 1 base from J, the junction kept 11 bases outside the gene matches. Germline V gives CDR1 MNHEY, CDR2 SVGEGT. This CDR3 comprises 17 residues. The CDR3 reads CASSYDPRQGGSYEQYF. In DNA, the CDR3 is TGTGCCAGCAGTTACGACCCTCGGCAGGGAGGGTCCTACGAGCAGTACTTC.

The chain uses TRBV4-2 and TRBJ2-7; TRBD2 matches at 8 bases. From germline, CDR1 is LGHNA and CDR2 YNFKEQ. The CDR3 length is 15 residues. V dropped 1 base and J dropped 4; count of bases not matched to a gene: 6. This chain's CDR3 is CASSQGLGLVYEQYF. For the CDR3, the DNA is TGTGCCAGCAGCCAAGGTTTGGGACTAGTGTACGAGCAGTACTTC.

V gene TRBV5-4 combines with J gene TRBJ2-7, with unresolved D. Germline lookup yields CDR1 SGHNT and CDR2 YYREEE (reference sequence). The CDR3 has 12 amino acids. The V end was cut by 4 bases, the J end by 6 bases, with 11 bases between. Here the CDR3 reads CASSLSQREQYF. CDR3 sequence (DNA): TGTGCCAGCAGCCTCTCCCAGCGCGAGCAGTACTTC.

The chain has TRBV5-4 and TRBJ2-5; 8 positions agree with TRBD2. This CDR3 has 15 residues. The V gene's germline CDR1 is SGHNT and CDR2 YYREEE (reference sequence). V lost 7 bases and J lost 5; bases outside the gene matches: 13. The CDR3: CASQPQAGGEETQYF. Written as DNA, the CDR3 is TGTGCCAGCCAACCCCAGGCCGGGGGGGAGGAGACCCAGTACTTC.

The rearrangement links TRBV5-1 to TRBJ2-2; D is perhaps TRBD1 (7 bases). The CDR3 has 18 amino acids. Per germline, CDR1 SGHRS and CDR2 YFSETQ. V was cut by 3 bases and J by 0 bases, with 18 bases left in between. The CDR3 DNA follows: TGCGCCAGCAGCTCGCCGAGGAGGGGGCGAGCGAACACCGGGGAGCTGTTTTTT. Its protein product is CASSSPRRGRANTGELFF.

The chain has TRBV6-2 or TRBV6-3 and TRBJ2-1, with 9 bases that match TRBD2. Losses at the gene ends were 6 bases for V and 4 bases for J; bases not matched to a gene: 7. Germline V gene data show CDR1 as MNHEY and CDR2 as SVGEGT. The CDR3 has 15 amino acids. The CDR3 bases are TGTGCCAGCAGCCTACTAGCGGGTTATTACAATGAGCAGTTCTTC. Amino acid sequence: CASSLLAGYYNEQFF.

The V call is TRBV7-2, the J call TRBJ2-7, with 15 bases lining up with TRBD2. Germline V gene data show CDR1 as SGHTA and CDR2 as FQGNSA. Germline trimming cut 4 bases from V and 3 bases from J; bases unmatched to any gene: 4. The length of the CDR3 is 16 residues. The CDR3 bases are TGTGCCAGCAGCTGGGGACTAGCGGGAGGTTACTACGAGCAGTACTTC. It codes for CASSWGLAGGYYEQYF.

This chain links TRBV7-2 with TRBJ2-3; 7 nucleotides match TRBD1. In germline, CDR1 is SGHTA, CDR2 FQGNSA. V lost 0 bases and J lost 2; bases outside the gene matches: 2. There are 15 residues in the CDR3. As DNA, the CDR3 is TGTGCCAGCAGCTTAGCGGGGACAGCCACAGATACGCAGTATTTT. This gives the protein CASSLAGTATDTQYF.

The chain joins TRBV6-1 to TRBJ1-3, with 7 bases identical to TRBD1. In germline, CDR1 is MNHNS, CDR2 SASEGT. V shed 3 bases, J shed 0 bases, and the junction held 5 bases outside the gene matches. The length of the CDR3 is 16 residues. The CDR3, as DNA: TGTGCCAGCAGTGAGACAGGGCTCTACTCTGGAAACACCATATATTTT. This translates into CASSETGLYSGNTIYF.

The genes are TRBV24-1 and TRBJ2-7, with 8 bases fitting TRBD1. The CDR3 is 17 residues long. Trimming took 3 bases from V and 0 from J; bases not matched to a gene: 9. Per the germline V gene, CDR1 is KGHDR and CDR2 is SFDVKD. The CDR3, as DNA: TGTGCCACCAGTGATCGACCAGGGACAGGAAACTCCTACGAGCAGTACTTC. It is translated as CATSDRPGTGNSYEQYF.

The chain has TRBV5-1 and TRBJ2-5; 9 bases align to TRBD1. This CDR3 is built from 15 residues. CDR1 SGHRS and CDR2 YFSETQ come from the germline V gene. V trimming: 4 bases; J trimming: 1 base; junction bases outside the gene matches: 5. As DNA, the CDR3 is TGCGCCAGCAGCGTGACAGGGGGACTCCAAGAGACCCAGTACTTC. Its translation is CASSVTGGLQETQYF.

The V call is TRBV11-2, the J call TRBJ2-5; tentative D call: TRBD1 (5 bases). Germline lookup yields CDR1 SGHAT and CDR2 FQNNGV. The CDR3 runs to 15 residues. Trimming took off 4 bases at V and 3 bases at J, with 15 bases between the two ends. The CDR3, as DNA: TGTGCCAGCAGCTCCCAAGCAGAAGGGGAAGAGACCCAGTACTTC. Translating it yields CASSSQAEGEETQYF. The full variable domain, completed using reference TRBV11-2 and TRBJ2-5, is EAGVAQSPRYKIIEKRQSVAFWCNPISGHATLYWYQQILGQGPKLLIQFQNNGVVDDSQLPKDRFSAERLKGVDSTLKIQPAKLEDSAVYLCASSSQAEGEETQYFGPGTRLLVL.

The chain carries TRBV15 and TRBJ2-2; 11 bases line up with TRBD1. Germline lookup yields CDR1 LNHNV and CDR2 YYDKDF (reference sequence). The CDR3 extends over 17 amino acids. J gave up 0 bases and V 5 bases, and 5 bases lay outside the gene matches. The CDR3 DNA reads as TGTGCCACCAGCCGGCGGGGACAGGGGGCGAACACCGGGGAGCTGTTTTTT. It specifies CATSRRGQGANTGELFF.

Here the CDR3 reads CASAWTLADTQYF. CDR3 bases: TGTGCCAGTGCCTGGACTCTCGCAGATACGCAGTATTTT. V gene TRBV9 combines with J gene TRBJ2-3; weak D call: TRBD2 (5 bases). Germline CDR1 is SGDLS and CDR2 is YYNGEE. The V and J ends lost 8 bases and 4 bases respectively, with 14 bases between them. The CDR3 runs to 13 residues.

V is TRBV4-3 and J is TRBJ1-4; D might be TRBD1 (6 bases). The V end lost 0 bases, the J end lost 6 bases, and 14 bases lay between the germline ends. Germline lookup yields CDR1 LGHNA and CDR2 YSLEER. CDR3 length equals 16 residues. CDR3 nucleotides: TGCGCCAGCAGCCAAGAAGTAGCCAGGGGATATGAAAAACTGTTTTTT. This gives the protein CASSQEVARGYEKLFF.

The chain carries TRBV3-1 (or the pseudogene TRBV3-2) and TRBJ2-1; tentative D call: TRBD2 (5 bases). This CDR3 comprises 13 residues. Germline V CDR1 and CDR2: LGHDT, YNNKEL (reference sequence). V was pared by 2 bases and J by 10 bases, with 12 bases between. The CDR3, as DNA: TGTGCCAGCAGCCAACCTAGCCCAGGCGAGCAGTTCTTC. It translates to CASSQPSPGEQFF.

The V gene is TRBV5-1, the J gene TRBJ2-7; 10 bases align to TRBD2. V gave up 0 bases and J gave up 5 bases; unmatched junction bases: 2. Per the germline V gene, CDR1 is SGHRS and CDR2 is YFSETQ. The CDR3 loop spans 14 amino acids. CDR3 sequence: CASSLALAGDEQYF. The CDR3 coding sequence is TGCGCCAGCAGCTTGGCGCTAGCGGGAGACGAGCAGTACTTC.

This sequence joins TRBV7-2 and TRBJ2-7; 11 bases are shared with TRBD2. This CDR3 comprises 16 residues. Germline CDR1 reads SGHTA; CDR2 reads FQGNSA. The V and J ends lost 5 bases and 1 base, in that order; junction bases with no gene match: 7. CDR3 loop: CASSLRTSGLSYEQYF. CDR3 DNA: TGTGCCAGCAGCCTCAGGACTAGCGGGCTATCCTACGAGCAGTACTTC.

This sequence joins TRBV6-2 or TRBV6-3 and TRBJ2-1; a weak D match, TRBD2 (5 bases). The germline V gene has CDR1 MNHEY and CDR2 SVGEGT. This CDR3 has 14 amino acids. With 5 bases removed from V and 4 bases from J, the gap between germline ends came to 12 bases. Here the CDR3 reads CASSRVDYYNEQFF. DNA for the CDR3: TGTGCCAGCAGTAGGGTTGACTATTACAATGAGCAGTTCTTC.

The V call is TRBV7-2, the J call TRBJ2-3, with TRBD2 matching over 8 bases. In germline, CDR1 is SGHTA, CDR2 FQGNSA. This CDR3 contains 17 residues. With 2 bases clipped from V and 0 bases from J, the junction kept 7 bases outside the gene matches. CDR3 residues: CASSLSGGSTSTDTQYF. The CDR3 DNA sequence: TGTGCCAGCAGCTTAAGCGGGGGCAGCACTAGCACAGATACGCAGTATTTT.

The V gene is TRBV20-1, the J gene TRBJ2-5, with TRBD2 matching 10 bases. CDR1 and CDR2 (germline): DFQATT, SNEGSKA (reference sequence). V trimming: 3 bases; J trimming: 5 bases; junction bases outside the gene matches: 6. The CDR3 extends over 14 amino acids. CDR3 sequence (DNA): TGCAGTGCTAGTCCCAGCGGGAGGGGGGAGACCCAGTACTTC. It specifies CSASPSGRGETQYF.

V is TRBV28 and J is TRBJ1-1; maybe TRBD1 (5 bases). This CDR3 region has 16 residues. With 2 bases removed from V and 4 bases from J, the gap between germline ends came to 17 bases. Looked up from germline, CDR1 is MDHEN and CDR2 is SYDVKM. The CDR3 nucleotides read TGTGCCAGCAGTTTAAATGGGCAACGAAGGGGCACTGAAGCTTTCTTT. Amino acid sequence: CASSLNGQRRGTEAFF. Combining the CDR3 with reference TRBV28 and TRBJ1-1 gives the whole variable domain DVKVTQSSRYLVKRTGEKVFLECVQDMDHENMFWYRQDPGLGLRLIYFSYDVKMKEKGDIPEGYSVSREKKERFSLILESASTNQTSMYLCASSLNGQRRGTEAFFGQGTRLTVV.

CDR3 sequence (DNA): TGTGCCAGCGCCGACCGCGGGCATCAGCCCCAGCATTTT. It is translated as CASADRGHQPQHF. This chain links TRBV2 with TRBJ1-5; D remains ambiguous. Looked up from germline, CDR1 is SNHLY and CDR2 is FYNNEI. Trimming removed 8 bases at V and 5 bases at J, with 13 bases between. The CDR3 is made up of 13 amino acids.